Following are 15 T cell receptor beta chains from one sample sequenced in a study of neurological immune-mediated disorders. One entry per CDR3 protein results from TCRdb running MiXCR on the 5' RACE reads. The sample holds about 89,000 distinct CDR3 sequences; just over 2.5% are singletons and the top ten take 1.1%. The sequenced sample was PBMCs. Receptors were obtained from a woman in her 30s with multiple sclerosis.

In this sample, this clonotype turned up a few times. The chain couples TRBV12-3 or TRBV12-4 to TRBJ2-2, with D unclear. The V end was cut by 6 bases, the J end by 1 base, with 6 bases between. CDR3 length equals 13 residues. Here the CDR3 DNA reads TGTGCCAGCAGACAGAAGAACACCGGGGAGCTGTTTTTT. This translates into CASRQKNTGELFF.

This clonotype has a count of ten or more. The J gene is TRBJ2-7, the V gene TRBV7-9; 8 bases agree with TRBD1. The CDR3 is made up of 17 amino acids. V gave up 1 base and J gave up 5 bases; unmatched junction bases: 13. In germline, CDR1 is SEHNR, CDR2 FQNEAQ (reference sequence). The CDR3 DNA sequence: TGTGCCAGCAGCTTAGGACAGGGGATCGTTGAAGTTGACGAGCAGTACTTC. Encoded protein: CASSLGQGIVEVDEQYF. The whole variable domain, filled in from reference TRBV7-9 and TRBJ2-7, reads DTGVSQNPRHKITKRGQNVTFRCDPISEHNRLYWYRQTLGQGPEFLTYFQNEAQLEKSRLLSDRFSAERPKGSFSTLEIQRTEQGDSAMYLCASSLGQGIVEVDEQYFGPGTRLTVT.

This clonotype has ten or more counts. The chain employs TRBV24-1 and TRBJ2-3; the D is unclear. Trimming removed 1 base from V and 11 bases from J, with 12 bases in between. This CDR3 has 13 amino acids. CDR1 and CDR2 from the germline V gene are KGHDR and SFDVKD. This CDR3 reads CATSDFLGSLQYF. In DNA form, the CDR3 reads TGTGCCACCAGTGATTTCTTAGGTAGCCTGCAGTATTTT.

This clonotype was counted ten times or more. The V call is TRBV20-1, the J call TRBJ1-5; D may be TRBD1 (6 bases). CDR3 size: 14 residues. V shed 6 bases and J shed 0 bases, with 12 bases lying between them. Germline V CDR1 and CDR2: DFQATT, SNEGSKA (reference sequence). Written as DNA, the CDR3 is TGCAGTGCCCAACACAGGGATAGCAATCAGCCCCAGCATTTT. Protein sequence: CSAQHRDSNQPQHF.

This clonotype showed up many times. The chain has TRBV7-2 and TRBJ2-1; D not resolved. The V and J ends lost 4 bases and 0 bases respectively, with 7 bases between them. Looked up from germline, CDR1 is SGHTA and CDR2 is FQGNSA. CDR3 length: 14 amino acids. The CDR3 sequence is CASSSRSSYNEQFF. The CDR3 DNA reads as TGTGCCAGCAGCTCACGAAGCTCCTACAATGAGCAGTTCTTC.

This clonotype has a count of ten or more. V is TRBV29-1 and J is TRBJ2-3; 12 positions match TRBD2. V shed 6 bases, J shed 5 bases, and the junction held 3 bases outside the gene matches. The CDR3 covers 13 residues. The germline CDR1 and CDR2 sequences are SQVTM and ANQGSEA. The chain's CDR3 is CSVSSGRVDTQYF. CDR3 DNA sequence: TGCAGCGTATCTAGCGGGAGGGTAGATACGCAGTATTTT.

This clonotype has at least ten counts. The V and J genes are TRBV3-1 and TRBJ1-2; D is ambiguous. Trimming left V 3 bases short and J 4 bases short, with 9 bases between. Germline V gene sequence: CDR1 LGHDT, CDR2 YNNKEL (reference sequence). The CDR3 has 13 amino acids. The CDR3 loop reads CASSHQDPYGYTF. The CDR3 DNA reads TGTGCCAGCAGCCATCAAGACCCCTATGGCTACACCTTC. Filled out from reference TRBV3-1 and TRBJ1-2, the complete variable domain reads DTAVSQTPKYLVTQMGNDKSIKCEQNLGHDTMYWYKQDSKKFLKIMFSYNNKELIINETVPNRFSPKSPDKAHLNLHINSLELGDSAVYFCASSHQDPYGYTFGSGTRLTVV.

This clonotype occurred many times. The chain uses TRBV5-1 and TRBJ2-5; no reliable D call. V was trimmed by 3 bases and J by 0 bases, leaving 12 bases between them. The length of the CDR3 is 15 residues. The germline gives CDR1 SGHRS, CDR2 YFSETQ. CDR3 nucleotide sequence: TGCGCCAGCAGCTATGATCGGGTCAACCAAGAGACCCAGTACTTC. Its translation is CASSYDRVNQETQYF.

This clonotype was detected many times. In DNA, the CDR3 is TGTGCCAGCAGCGTCGACCGGAGCTCCTACAATGAGCAGTTCTTC. Translated: CASSVDRSSYNEQFF. The chain combines TRBV9 with TRBJ2-1, with D hard to call. The CDR3 has 15 amino acids. The V and J ends lost 2 bases and 0 bases respectively, with 9 bases between them. The V gene's germline CDR1 is SGDLS and CDR2 YYNGEE.

This clonotype was seen ten or more times. The chain links TRBV20-1 to TRBJ2-7; 7 bases agree with TRBD2. This CDR3 region has 13 residues. Germline CDR1 DFQATT, CDR2 SNEGSKA (reference sequence). V shed 1 base, J shed 2 bases, and the junction held 2 bases outside the gene matches. This chain's CDR3 is CSARGDYTYEQYF. The CDR3 DNA reads TGCAGTGCTAGAGGGGACTACACCTACGAGCAGTACTTC.

This clonotype showed up many times. The chain couples TRBV6-2 or TRBV6-3 to TRBJ1-2; no reliable D call. V gave up 6 bases and J gave up 4 bases, with 12 bases separating them. The CDR3 runs 13 residues. CDR1 is MNHEY, CDR2 SVGEGT, per germline. CDR3 nucleotides: TGTGCCAGCAGCTCCGGGAGCCCCTATGGCTACACCTTC. Residues: CASSSGSPYGYTF.

This clonotype was counted at least ten times. The V gene is TRBV7-2, the J gene TRBJ1-5; possible D gene TRBD1, 6 bases. V lost 1 base and J lost 2, with 18 bases in between. The CDR3 has 18 amino acids. The V gene's germline CDR1 is SGHTA and CDR2 FQGNSA. CDR3 in amino acids: CASSLVGGAGAGNQPQHF. The CDR3, as DNA: TGTGCCAGCAGCTTAGTAGGAGGGGCAGGGGCTGGCAATCAGCCCCAGCATTTT.

The sample holds many counts of this clonotype. The chain couples TRBV7-9 to TRBJ1-1; no reliable D call. V lost 2 bases to trimming and J lost 4 bases, with 5 bases between them. There are 12 residues in the CDR3. The germline gives CDR1 SEHNR, CDR2 FQNEAQ (reference sequence). In DNA, the CDR3 is TGTGCCAGCAGCTTATATCGCACTGAAGCTTTCTTT. It yields the protein CASSLYRTEAFF.

This clonotype came up many times. CDR3 amino acids: CSARVVGAAYEQYF. DNA for the CDR3: TGCAGTGCTAGAGTTGTGGGAGCAGCCTACGAGCAGTACTTC. The chain joins TRBV20-1 to TRBJ2-7, with D possibly matching TRBD2 (5 bases). This CDR3 is built from 14 residues. Germline V gives CDR1 DFQATT, CDR2 SNEGSKA (reference sequence). V shed 1 base and J shed 2 bases, with 12 bases lying between them.

This clonotype was seen many times. CDR3 amino acids: CASSLVGGQRASPLHF. The CDR3 DNA follows: TGTGCCAGCAGCTTAGTGGGGGGACAGCGGGCTTCACCCCTCCACTTT. The gene calls are TRBV7-8 and TRBJ1-6; TRBD1 matches 7 bases. Germline CDR1 reads SGHVS; CDR2 reads FQNEAQ. The CDR3 has 16 amino acids. V lost 1 base to trimming and J lost 9 bases; unmatched junction nucleotides: 9.